This T cell receptor beta chain was recovered during a study of technical replicates of blood from several donors. Data came from immunoSEQ multiplex PCR; TCRdb stores just in-frame clones and leaves some out. The profile shows tens of thousands of clones, about 92% of them singletons. The sample consisted of PBMCs. The sequence was collected from a human donor in good health. Some clones in this sample may be carry-over from other donors' samples.

The CDR3 is CASSLAGTGYIDEQFF. The CDR3 DNA follows: TGCGCCAGCAGCTTGGCCGGGACAGGGTATATCGATGAGCAGTTCTTC. The rearrangement uses TRBV5-1 and TRBJ2-1; TRBD1 agrees at 9 bases. CDR3 length: 16 amino acids. J lost 8 bases, V lost 0 bases, and 9 bases had no gene match. Per germline, CDR1 SGHRS and CDR2 YFSETQ.